These 20 T cell receptor beta chains originate from one sample sequenced in a study of cytomegalovirus exposure and HLA in healthy donors. The table came from immunoSEQ multiplex PCR; TCRdb's copy has only in-frame clones and leaves some out. This repertoire shows about 63,000 clones, roughly 90% found once; its top ten account for more than 0.95%. The sequenced sample consisted of PBMCs. These receptor sequences come from a woman aged 18-29 years in good health and CMV-seronegative.

The chain couples TRBV11-2 to TRBJ2-7; TRBD2 aligns across 7 bases. The CDR3 has 15 residues. Germline V gene sequence: CDR1 SGHAT, CDR2 FQNNGV. The V and J ends lost 1 base and 2 bases, in that order; junction bases with no gene match: 5. CDR3 DNA sequence: TGTGCCAGCAGCTTAGTATCGGGAGGCCCCTACGAGCAGTACTTC. This translates into CASSLVSGGPYEQYF.

This chain connects TRBV6-1 to TRBJ1-1; 8 nucleotides agree with TRBD1. The length of the CDR3 is 15 residues. Per the germline V gene, CDR1 is MNHNS and CDR2 is SASEGT. With 5 bases clipped from V and 3 bases from J, the junction kept 8 bases outside the gene matches. The DNA for the CDR3 is TGTGCCAGCAGTTCGAGGACAGGGCGGTACACTGAAGCTTTCTTT. This gives the protein CASSSRTGRYTEAFF.

V gene TRBV30 combines with J gene TRBJ1-2; the match to TRBD1 covers 7 bases. J was trimmed by 4 bases and V by 8 bases; bases with no gene match: 10. The CDR3 length is 13 residues. Germline CDR1 and CDR2: GTSNPN and SVGIG (reference sequence). The CDR3 bases are TGTGCCCGGCACGCGGACAGGCCCTATGGCTACACCTTC. Amino acid sequence: CARHADRPYGYTF.

The chain combines TRBV10-3 with TRBJ1-2, with D perhaps TRBD1 (5 bases). CDR3 length: 13 amino acids. Looked up from germline, CDR1 is ENHRY and CDR2 is SYGVKD. V dropped 1 base and J dropped 6 bases, with 9 bases sitting between them. The CDR3 DNA reads as TGTGCCATCAGTGAGTGGGGAGGGGATGGCTACACCTTC. It yields the protein CAISEWGGDGYTF.

V is TRBV10-1 and J is TRBJ2-5, with 7 bases identical to TRBD1. The germline CDR1 and CDR2 sequences are WNHNN and SYGVQD (reference sequence). This CDR3 is built from 15 residues. Germline trimming cut 2 bases from V and 1 base from J; bases unmatched to any gene: 4. CDR3 loop: CASSERQGPQETQYF. Here the CDR3 DNA reads TGCGCCAGCAGTGAGCGACAGGGACCCCAAGAGACCCAGTACTTC.

This CDR3 is CAWTRSSYNEQFF. DNA of the CDR3: TGTGCCTGGACAAGGAGCTCCTACAATGAGCAGTTCTTC. J is TRBJ2-1 and V is TRBV30; D unresolved. Germline lookup yields CDR1 GTSNPN and CDR2 SVGIG (reference sequence). This CDR3 is built from 13 residues. V dropped 4 bases and J dropped 0 bases, with 7 bases sitting between them. Looking up the rest from reference TRBV30 and TRBJ2-1 gives the full variable domain: SQTIHQWPATLVQPVGSPLSLECTVEGTSNPNLYWYRQAAGRGLQLLFYSVGIGQISSEVPQNLSASRPQDRQFILSSKKLLLSDSGFYLCAWTRSSYNEQFFGPGTRLTVL.

This chain uses TRBV4-1 with TRBJ1-2, with D possibly being TRBD1 (5 bases). Trimming took off 1 base at V and 2 bases at J, with 11 bases between the two ends. CDR1 is MGHRA, CDR2 YSYEKL, per germline. The CDR3 covers 15 residues. CDR3 residues: CASSQAEGLNYGYTF. CDR3 sequence (DNA): TGCGCCAGCAGCCAAGCGGAGGGGTTGAACTATGGCTACACCTTC.

The genes are TRBV10-1 and TRBJ1-1, with D possibly TRBD1 on 6 matching bases. Germline CDR1 WNHNN, CDR2 SYGVQD (reference sequence). The CDR3 sequence is 15 residues long. V was cut by 2 bases and J by 1 base, with 11 bases left in between. The CDR3 bases are TGCGCCAGCAGTGAGGCAGGACAGCCGAACACTGAAGCTTTCTTT. It specifies CASSEAGQPNTEAFF.

This rearrangement joins TRBV7-9 to TRBJ2-7; 8 nucleotides line up with TRBD2. Trimming cost V 5 bases and J 4 bases; bases outside gene matches: 7. In germline, CDR1 is SEHNR, CDR2 FQNEAQ (reference sequence). This CDR3 contains 14 residues. The CDR3 coding sequence is TGTGCCAGCAGCCCCGGGACTAGTTTGTACGAGCAGTACTTC. Translation: CASSPGTSLYEQYF.

The chain recombines TRBV6-5 with TRBJ2-4; 11 positions agree with TRBD2. The CDR3 runs to 14 residues. Per the germline V gene, CDR1 is MNHEY and CDR2 is SVGAGI. The trim removed 6 bases at V and 7 bases at J, leaving 5 bases unmatched. CDR3 coding DNA: TGTGCCAGCAGAGTAAGACTAGCGGGGAACATTCAGTACTTC. Translated, it gives CASRVRLAGNIQYF.

The V call is TRBV10-3, the J call TRBJ2-2; 13 positions agree with TRBD2. This CDR3 spans 20 amino acids. The V gene end was trimmed by 0 bases and the J gene end by 0 bases; junction bases not matched to a gene: 7. In germline, CDR1 is ENHRY, CDR2 SYGVKD. CDR3: CAISESIVGLAGANTGELFF. The CDR3 DNA is TGTGCCATCAGTGAGTCGATTGTAGGACTAGCGGGAGCGAACACCGGGGAGCTGTTTTTT.

The gene calls are TRBV6-5 and TRBJ2-1, with 12 bases that match TRBD2. Trimming took 6 bases from V and 4 from J; bases not matched to a gene: 4. The CDR3 length is 15 residues. Germline CDR1 and CDR2: MNHEY and SVGAGI. CDR3 nucleotide sequence: TGTGCCAGCAGCCTAGCGGGGGGGATATACAATGAGCAGTTCTTC. Residues: CASSLAGGIYNEQFF.

The chain couples TRBV5-4 to TRBJ2-3, with 15 bases lining up with TRBD2. V lost 4 bases to trimming and J lost 3 bases; unmatched junction nucleotides: 6. The CDR3 length is 17 residues. Germline CDR1 is SGHNT and CDR2 is YYREEE (reference sequence). In DNA form, the CDR3 reads TGTGCCAGCAGCGGCGGGACTAGCGGGGGGAGTACAGATACGCAGTATTTT. Residues: CASSGGTSGGSTDTQYF.

This chain connects TRBV10-3 to TRBJ2-5, with a possible D match to TRBD1 (6 bases). Trimming removed 2 bases from V and 0 bases from J, with 19 bases in between. Germline CDR1 and CDR2: ENHRY and SYGVKD. The CDR3 covers 18 residues. This chain's CDR3 is CAISEHPGGPLDQETQYF. The CDR3 coding sequence is TGTGCCATCAGTGAGCACCCTGGGGGCCCACTCGACCAAGAGACCCAGTACTTC.

The chain employs TRBV28 and TRBJ2-7, with TRBD1 identical over 10 bases. The V gene's germline CDR1 is MDHEN and CDR2 SYDVKM. The CDR3 extends over 16 amino acids. V lost 4 bases, J lost 2 bases, and 8 bases stayed unmatched. CDR3 in DNA: TGTGCCAGCAGTTCCTACCTCGACAGGGGGCCCTACGAGCAGTACTTC. Its protein is CASSSYLDRGPYEQYF.

In DNA form, the CDR3 reads TGTGCCAGCAGCGATCTTGGGAGGACTGAAGCTTTCTTT. It encodes CASSDLGRTEAFF. The chain joins TRBV25-1 to TRBJ1-1; D ambiguous. The V end was cut by 6 bases, the J end by 5 bases, with 13 bases between. The length of the CDR3 is 13 residues. Germline V gene lookup returns CDR1 MGHDK and CDR2 SYGVNS.

The chain links TRBV2 to TRBJ1-5, with 12 nucleotides matching TRBD1. In germline, CDR1 is SNHLY, CDR2 FYNNEI. This CDR3 has 17 amino acids. J gave up 7 bases and V 2 bases, and 9 bases lay outside the gene matches. The CDR3 DNA sequence: TGTGCCAGCAGTGAATGGGACAGGGGGCCCGGCCGCCAGCCCCAGCATTTT. This encodes CASSEWDRGPGRQPQHF.

The chain has TRBV7-9 and TRBJ2-5; TRBD1 agrees at 7 bases. The CDR3 extends over 16 amino acids. Unmatched junction bases numbered 10, after V lost 4 bases and J lost 2 bases. The germline CDR1 and CDR2 sequences are SEHNR and FQNEAQ (reference sequence). The DNA for the CDR3 is TGTGCCAGCAGCTCCCTCCGGGACAGCAAGCAAGAGACCCAGTACTTC. Its protein is CASSSLRDSKQETQYF.

This sequence joins TRBV6-1 and TRBJ1-2; 7 bases map to TRBD1. CDR3 size: 16 residues. Germline loops: CDR1 MNHNS, CDR2 SASEGT. Trimming cost V 0 bases and J 0 bases; bases outside gene matches: 4. The CDR3 nucleotides read TGTGCCAGCAGTGAAGCGCTCACAGGGGCTAACTATGGCTACACCTTC. This translates into CASSEALTGANYGYTF.

The chain links TRBV2 to TRBJ1-2, with 9 bases matching TRBD1. Germline values: CDR1 SNHLY, CDR2 FYNNEI. The CDR3 is 14 residues long. J lost 7 bases, V lost 8 bases, and 11 bases had no gene match. CDR3 protein: CASQGQGVGGGYTF. The CDR3 DNA is TGTGCCAGCCAGGGACAGGGTGTAGGGGGTGGCTACACCTTC.